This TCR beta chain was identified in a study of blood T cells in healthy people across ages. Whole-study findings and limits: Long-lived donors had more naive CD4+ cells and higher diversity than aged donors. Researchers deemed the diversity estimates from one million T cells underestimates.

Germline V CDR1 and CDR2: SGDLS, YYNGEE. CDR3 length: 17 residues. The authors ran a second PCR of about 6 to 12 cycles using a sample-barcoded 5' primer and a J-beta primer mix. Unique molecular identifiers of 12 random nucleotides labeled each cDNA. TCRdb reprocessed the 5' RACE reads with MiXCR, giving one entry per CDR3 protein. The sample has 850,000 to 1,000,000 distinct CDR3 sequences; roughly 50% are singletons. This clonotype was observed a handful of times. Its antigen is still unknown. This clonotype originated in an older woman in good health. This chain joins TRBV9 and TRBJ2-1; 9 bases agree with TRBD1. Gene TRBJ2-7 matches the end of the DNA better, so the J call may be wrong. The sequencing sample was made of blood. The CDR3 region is CASSPAPGQGRYNEQYF. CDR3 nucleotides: TGTGCCAGCAGCCCAGCCCCAGGACAGGGGCGATACAATGAGCAGTACTTC.